This T cell receptor (beta chain) was identified in a study of T-cell memory formation after mild COVID-19. It was 5'RACE with constant-segment primers that produced the TCR alpha and TCR beta cDNA libraries, which carried sample barcodes and UMIs. TCRdb reprocessed the 5' RACE reads via MiXCR and lists one record per CDR3 protein. Among some 210,000 distinct CDR3 sequences listed, around 17% were seen once. CDR1 and CDR2 (germline): SGHTA, FQGNSA. V was trimmed by 6 bases and J by 2 bases, leaving 11 bases between them. CDR3 length equals 13 residues. Study findings and constraints: Researchers could not confirm that second-wave clones peaking on day 37 targeted SARS-CoV-2. Researchers report contracting CD4+ clones mostly in CM and EM, with CD8+ clones in EMRA. There were some responding clones in pre-infection memory, which suggested that cross-reactive memory had joined.

With respect to this clonotype: Its specificity is unknown.

The sample comprised PBMCs or a T cell subset sorted from them (not recorded which). This chain links TRBV7-2 with TRBJ2-7, with D unclear. This clonotype was sampled from an adult woman who had mild COVID-19 (a few samples of this study predate the infection). Cell type and time point are not known. CDR3 region: CASRINGAYEQYF. Here the CDR3 DNA reads TGTGCCAGCAGGATAAACGGAGCCTACGAGCAGTACTTC.